This TCR beta chain was sequenced for a study of cytomegalovirus exposure and HLA in healthy donors. Study outcomes and limitations: Overall, some 160 TCR beta chains were annotated as cytomegalovirus-associated.

PCR amplification relied on 60 Vbeta primers (plus 13 Jbeta primers). The repertoire was sequenced with immunoSEQ multiplex PCR; TCRdb's copy has only in-frame clones and lacks some. The table records about 140,000 clones, 73% of them present only once. Comment on this clone: Its antigen is currently unknown.

V was pared by 7 bases and J by 5 bases, with 3 bases of the junction left unmatched. The CDR3 has 14 amino acids. Per germline, CDR1 SNHLY and CDR2 FYNNEI. The source of this sequence is a woman aged 40-49 years in good health and CMV-seronegative. This rearrangement joins TRBV2 to TRBJ1-4; 11 bases agree with TRBD1. Source material: PBMCs. The CDR3 spells CASKRTGGNEKLFF. The CDR3 DNA reads as TGTGCCAGCAAGAGGACAGGGGGCAATGAAAAACTGTTTTTT.